The rows below give T cell receptor beta chains drawn from one sample of a study of a mutant IDH1 vaccine in newly diagnosed glioma. No antigen has been identified for these receptors. Produced via immunoSEQ multiplex PCR; TCRdb's table is partial and in-frame only. The sample records tens of thousands of clones, about 75% being singletons. Sequenced here: PBMCs, sampled from a glioma patient whose treatment included an IDH1 peptide vaccine. These receptors were collected from a man in his forties with glioma. Both conserved end residues are part of each CDR3. Each record gives: J gene, V gene, clone size, D gene, CDR3 protein, CDR3 DNA. D genes are given only for firm matches. The listing skips clone size in some rows; elsewhere it reads once, few, many or a size class.

TRBJ2-5 | TRBV5-1 | . | TRBD1 | CASSSTGGSAETQYF | TGCGCCAGCAGCAGCACAGGGGGATCGGCTGAGACCCAGTACTTC
TRBJ2-4 | TRBV5-4 | . | . | CASSAKRARENIQYF | TGTGCCAGCAGCGCCAAGAGGGCCAGGGAAAACATTCAGTACTTC
TRBJ2-1 | TRBV5-4 | . | TRBD2 | CASSLRREASNEQFF | TGTGCCAGCAGCTTGCGACGGGAGGCCAGCAATGAGCAGTTCTTC
TRBJ2-2 | TRBV7-9 | once | . | CASSPHRQGRGPGELFF | TGTGCCAGCAGCCCGCATCGGCAGGGACGGGGACCCGGGGAGCTGTTTTTT
TRBJ2-7 | TRBV6-6 | . | . | CASSTGPQHYEQYF | TGTGCCAGCAGCACGGGACCTCAACACTACGAGCAGTACTTC
TRBJ2-1 | TRBV9 | once | . | CASSVAPFGGQYNEQFF | TGTGCCAGCAGCGTAGCCCCCTTTGGCGGACAGTACAATGAGCAGTTCTTC
TRBJ2-2 | TRBV6-5 | . | TRBD2 | CASSRLAGETGELFF | TGTGCCAGCAGTCGGCTAGCGGGAGAGACCGGGGAGCTGTTTTTT
TRBJ2-5 | TRBV4-1 | . | . | CASSQANRGQETQYF | TGCGCCAGCAGCCAAGCCAACCGGGGCCAAGAGACCCAGTACTTC
TRBJ1-1 | TRBV11-2 | few | . | CASSWDLGGSTEAFF | TGTGCCAGCAGTTGGGATTTGGGGGGTAGCACTGAAGCTTTCTTT
TRBJ2-1 | TRBV9 | . | TRBD2 | CASSVGLGAVLDEQFF | TGTGCCAGCAGCGTCGGACTAGGAGCCGTGTTAGATGAGCAGTTCTTC
TRBJ1-1 | TRBV6-4 | . | TRBD1 | CASSDSSGQGHLYTEAFF | TGTGCCAGCAGTGACTCATCGGGACAGGGCCATTTATACACTGAAGCTTTCTTT
TRBJ1-5 | TRBV6-6 | . | . | CASAGGSNQPQHF | TGTGCCAGCGCGGGTGGGAGCAATCAGCCCCAGCATTTT
TRBJ2-2 | TRBV11-2 | . | . | CASRGEVGTGELFF | TGTGCCAGCAGGGGTGAGGTTGGCACCGGGGAGCTGTTTTTT
TRBJ1-1 | TRBV6-4 | . | TRBD1 | CASSDRGGTAFF | TGTGCCAGCAGTGACAGAGGGGGCACGGCTTTCTTT
TRBJ2-2 | TRBV19 | . | . | CASSIDGSSGELFF | TGTGCCAGTAGTATTGATGGATCTTCGGGGGAGCTGTTTTTT
TRBJ1-5 | TRBV7-2 | . | . | CASRETPSNNQPQHF | TGTGCCAGCAGAGAAACGCCGTCCAACAATCAGCCCCAGCATTTT
TRBJ2-5 | TRBV18 | . | . | CASSPTSTSGETQYF | TGTGCCAGCTCCCCTACTAGTACTTCAGGAGAGACCCAGTACTTC
TRBJ2-5 | TRBV7-2 | . | . | CASSLRQEKETQYF | TGTGCCAGCAGCTTGCGACAGGAGAAAGAGACCCAGTACTTC
TRBJ2-2 | TRBV7-9 | . | TRBD1 | CASSVRTGVNGELFF | TGTGCCAGCAGCGTCCGGACAGGGGTGAACGGGGAGCTGTTTTTT
TRBJ2-6 | TRBV11-2 | . | . | CASSLDVISGANVLTF | TGTGCCAGCAGCTTAGATGTGATCTCTGGGGCCAACGTCCTGACTTTC
TRBJ2-5 | TRBV7-9 | few | . | CASSLGGEGRQGRGETQYF | TGTGCCAGCAGCTTAGGAGGGGAAGGAAGGCAGGGACGAGGAGAGACCCAGTACTTC
TRBJ1-4 | TRBV14 | . | . | CASRGAGSEKLFF | TGTGCCAGCAGAGGGGCAGGCTCTGAAAAACTGTTTTTT
TRBJ2-5 | TRBV6-5 | . | TRBD2 | CASSYLAGQETQYF | TGTGCCAGCAGTTACCTAGCGGGACAGGAGACCCAGTACTTC
TRBJ2-2 | TRBV14 | once | . | CASSQFTGELFF | TGTGCCAGCAGCCAATTTACCGGGGAGCTGTTTTTT
TRBJ2-1 | TRBV4-3 | . | TRBD2 | CASSPKVLAGGGDEQFF | TGCGCCAGCAGCCCGAAAGTCTTAGCGGGAGGAGGGGATGAGCAGTTCTTC
TRBJ2-1 | TRBV7-8 | few | TRBD2 | CASSLVISGKYNEQFF | TGTGCCAGCAGCTTAGTAATTAGCGGGAAGTACAATGAGCAGTTCTTC
TRBJ1-1 | TRBV19 | medium-sized | . | CASSWTTRTEAFF | TGTGCCAGTAGCTGGACAACCCGAACTGAAGCTTTCTTT
TRBJ2-7 | TRBV10-2 | . | . | CASTPKGGSSYEQYF | TGCGCCAGCACCCCAAAGGGGGGCAGCTCCTACGAGCAGTACTTC
TRBJ2-7 | TRBV14 | . | . | CASSQGLLGAYEQYF | TGTGCCAGCAGCCAAGGCTTACTAGGCGCCTACGAGCAGTACTTC
TRBJ1-4 | TRBV14 | . | . | CASSQGRGEVQKLFF | TGTGCCAGCAGCCAAGGGCGAGGGGAGGTCCAAAAACTGTTTTTT
TRBJ2-1 | TRBV19 | . | . | CALIGDLHNEQFF | TGTGCTCTAATCGGGGACTTACACAATGAGCAGTTCTTC
TRBJ1-2 | TRBV28 | few | TRBD1 | CASSTRTGRNGYTF | TGTGCCAGCAGCACCCGGACAGGGAGGAATGGCTACACCTTC
TRBJ2-7 | TRBV6-1 | . | TRBD1 | CASSENDRDRGTYEQYF | TGTGCCAGCAGTGAGAATGACCGGGACAGGGGAACCTACGAGCAGTACTTC
TRBJ2-7 | TRBV18 | . | TRBD1 | CASSPGRTGGGYEQYF | TGTGCCAGCTCACCGGGTCGGACAGGAGGAGGTTACGAGCAGTACTTC
TRBJ2-5 | TRBV7-2 | . | . | CASSLGAGDGETQYF | TGTGCCAGCAGCTTGGGGGCGGGGGATGGGGAGACCCAGTACTTC
TRBJ2-5 | TRBV7-2 | . | TRBD2 | CASSFGPGGGETQYF | TGTGCCAGCAGCTTCGGCCCCGGCGGGGGAGAGACCCAGTACTTC
TRBJ2-3 | TRBV6-1 | . | . | CASSGSWMGHSPDTQYF | TGTGCCAGCAGTGGTTCATGGATGGGACACAGTCCGGATACGCAGTATTTT
TRBJ2-5 | TRBV5-4 | few | TRBD2 | CASSLNPGLAIYF | TGTGCCAGCAGCTTGAATCCGGGACTAGCGATCTACTTC
TRBJ2-1 | TRBV10-1 | . | TRBD2 | CASSELLAGTNEQFF | TGCGCCAGCAGTGAGTTACTAGCGGGAACCAATGAGCAGTTCTTC
TRBJ2-2 | TRBV9 | . | . | CASSVGGGANTGELFF | TGTGCCAGCAGCGTAGGTGGAGGGGCGAACACCGGGGAGCTGTTTTTT
TRBJ2-1 | TRBV5-4 | . | . | CASSATWNEQFF | TGTGCCAGCAGCGCCACTTGGAATGAGCAGTTCTTC
TRBJ1-1 | TRBV2 | few | TRBD1 | CASSGQGAAEAFF | TGTGCCAGCAGTGGACAGGGGGCCGCTGAAGCTTTCTTT
TRBJ2-1 | TRBV4-3 | once | TRBD2 | CASSQIKAGEGEQFF | TGCGCCAGCAGCCAGATAAAAGCGGGAGAGGGCGAGCAGTTCTTC
TRBJ1-2 | TRBV19 | . | TRBD1 | CASTPDRGRNGYTF | TGTGCCAGTACCCCGGACAGGGGGCGTAATGGCTACACCTTC
TRBJ2-7 | TRBV9 | . | . | CASSVGSSSYEQYF | TGTGCCAGCAGCGTAGGTTCGAGCTCCTACGAGCAGTACTTC
TRBJ2-3 | TRBV11-3 | . | . | CASSLGDTGLDTQYF | TGTGCCAGCAGCTTAGGAGACACGGGGCTAGATACGCAGTATTTT
TRBJ1-2 | TRBV29-1 | few | . | CSVEMWTVANYGYTF | TGCAGCGTTGAAATGTGGACAGTTGCTAACTATGGCTACACCTTC
TRBJ2-1 | TRBV19 | . | TRBD2 | CASSIRASGYNEQFF | TGTGCCAGTAGTATAAGGGCTAGCGGATACAATGAGCAGTTCTTC
TRBJ2-2 | TRBV7-9 | . | TRBD1 | CASSIRTGGYTGELFF | TGTGCCAGCAGCATTCGGACAGGGGGCTACACCGGGGAGCTGTTTTTT
TRBJ1-5 | TRBV6-5 | . | . | CASSRTSDRYQPQHF | TGTGCCAGCAGCCGCACCTCCGACAGGTATCAGCCCCAGCATTTT